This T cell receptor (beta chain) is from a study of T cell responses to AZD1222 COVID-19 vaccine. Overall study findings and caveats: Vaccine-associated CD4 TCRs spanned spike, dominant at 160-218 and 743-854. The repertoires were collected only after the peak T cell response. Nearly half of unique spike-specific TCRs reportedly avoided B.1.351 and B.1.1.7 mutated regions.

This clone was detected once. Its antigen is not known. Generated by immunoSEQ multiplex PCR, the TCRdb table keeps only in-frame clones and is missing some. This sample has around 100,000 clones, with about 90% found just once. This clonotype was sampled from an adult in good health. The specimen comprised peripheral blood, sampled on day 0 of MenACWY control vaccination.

CDR3 amino acids: CASSLDRPGWGKLFF. The CDR3 nucleotides read TGTGCCAGCAGCCTCGACAGGCCCGGTTGGGGAAAACTGTTTTTT. The gene calls are TRBV28 and TRBJ1-4; D is perhaps TRBD1 (6 bases). There are 15 residues in the CDR3. Germline V CDR1 and CDR2: MDHEN, SYDVKM. With 6 bases removed from V and 10 bases from J, the gap between germline ends came to 21 bases. The complete variable domain, with remaining parts taken from reference TRBV28 and TRBJ1-4, reads DVKVTQSSRYLVKRTGEKVFLECVQDMDHENMFWYRQDPGLGLRLIYFSYDVKMKEKGDIPEGYSVSREKKERFSLILESASTNQTSMYLCASSLDRPGWGKLFFGSGTQLSVL.